This is a list of T cell receptor beta chains from one sample in a study of cytomegalovirus exposure and HLA in healthy donors. Here immunoSEQ multiplex PCR was the method, and the copy in TCRdb shows in-frame clones only, minus some. The sample lists about 240,000 clones, 81% occurring once. Source material: PBMCs. The source of these receptors is an older woman in good health and CMV-seropositive. Each CDR3 is given with its conserved first and last residue. The D gene is left open where the match is weak. Clone size appears in some rows only: once, few, many, or a class for an expanded clone.

clone_size,d_call,cdr3_length,j_call,v_call,cdr3_aa,cdr3_nt
NA,NA,15,TRBJ2-2,TRBV6-5,CASSYQRGFNGELFF,TGTGCCAGCAGTTACCAGAGGGGGTTCAACGGGGAGCTGTTTTTT
NA,NA,15,TRBJ2-7,TRBV11-2,CASSPRDNVPYEQYF,TGTGCCAGCAGCCCCCGGGACAACGTACCCTACGAGCAGTACTTC
once,TRBD1,16,TRBJ1-4,TRBV11-2,CASSLDRTGGDEKLFF,TGTGCCAGCAGCTTAGATCGTACAGGGGGCGATGAAAAACTGTTTTTT
NA,TRBD1,16,TRBJ2-2,TRBV10-3,CAISGAGGMNTGELFF,TGTGCCATCAGTGGGGCAGGGGGAATGAACACCGGGGAGCTGTTTTTT
NA,TRBD2,13,TRBJ2-7,TRBV29-1,CSVKAGGRGEQYF,TGCAGCGTTAAAGCGGGAGGCCGCGGGGAGCAGTACTTC
few,NA,15,TRBJ1-1,TRBV7-3,CASSLDRAGNTEAFF,TGTGCCAGCAGCTTAGATCGGGCGGGGAACACTGAAGCTTTCTTT
NA,NA,14,TRBJ2-3,TRBV6-5,CASSPDWATDTQYF,TGTGCCAGCAGTCCGGATTGGGCCACAGATACGCAGTATTTT
NA,TRBD1,13,TRBJ1-1,TRBV29-1,CSVVGTGATEAFF,TGCAGCGTTGTGGGGACAGGGGCCACTGAAGCTTTCTTT
NA,NA,13,TRBJ1-2,TRBV4-1,CASSQVFGDGYTF,TGCGCCAGCAGCCAAGTTTTCGGTGATGGCTACACCTTC
NA,TRBD2,18,TRBJ2-2,TRBV7-3,CASSTGTSGSRYTGELFF,TGTGCCAGCAGTACCGGGACTAGCGGGAGCCGGTACACCGGGGAGCTGTTTTTT
NA,NA,15,TRBJ2-3,TRBV27,CASSRETRSTDTQYF,TGTGCCAGCAGTCGAGAAACCAGGAGCACAGATACGCAGTATTTT
NA,NA,14,TRBJ2-5,TRBV18,CASSPPGGEETQYF,TGTGCCAGCTCACCACCAGGAGGAGAAGAGACCCAGTACTTC
NA,TRBD2,14,TRBJ2-1,TRBV4-2,CASSQGREYNEQFF,TGTGCCAGCAGCCAAGGGCGGGAGTACAATGAGCAGTTCTTC
NA,TRBD1,14,TRBJ2-7,TRBV7-2,CASSSVGQGYEQYF,TGTGCCAGCAGCTCCGTAGGACAGGGCTACGAGCAGTACTTC
NA,TRBD2,16,TRBJ2-2,TRBV18,CASSPNSGSVTGELFF,TGTGCCAGCTCACCAAATAGCGGGAGCGTGACCGGGGAGCTGTTTTTT
NA,NA,11,TRBJ2-1,TRBV7-9,CASSPRWEQFF,TGTGCCAGCAGCCCCCGGTGGGAGCAGTTCTTC
NA,NA,13,TRBJ1-1,TRBV6-5,CASTGTQEAEAFF,TGTGCCAGCACCGGGACTCAGGAGGCTGAAGCTTTCTTT
NA,NA,13,TRBJ2-7,TRBV6-6,CASSYSSTYEQYF,TGTGCCAGCAGTTACTCGAGTACCTACGAGCAGTACTTC
NA,NA,11,TRBJ1-2,TRBV28,CASSFRYGYTF,TGTGCCAGCAGTTTTCGCTATGGCTACACCTTC
NA,NA,15,TRBJ2-2,TRBV7-9,CASSLTRLGPGELFF,TGTGCCAGCAGCTTAACGCGGCTAGGCCCCGGGGAGCTGTTTTTT
few,NA,16,TRBJ1-6,TRBV28,CASSPPGGVRNSPLHF,TGTGCCAGCAGTCCTCCCGGGGGGGTCCGTAATTCACCCCTCCACTTT
few,NA,15,TRBJ2-2,TRBV7-2,CASNLDYTDTGELFF,TGTGCCAGCAACTTAGACTACACTGACACCGGGGAGCTGTTTTTT
NA,TRBD2,15,TRBJ2-1,TRBV7-7,CASSPGTSAYNEQFF,TGTGCTAGCAGCCCAGGGACTAGCGCATACAATGAGCAGTTCTTC
NA,NA,15,TRBJ2-5,TRBV18,CASSPSFGGTKTQYF,TGTGCCAGCTCACCGTCATTTGGGGGGACGAAGACCCAGTACTTC